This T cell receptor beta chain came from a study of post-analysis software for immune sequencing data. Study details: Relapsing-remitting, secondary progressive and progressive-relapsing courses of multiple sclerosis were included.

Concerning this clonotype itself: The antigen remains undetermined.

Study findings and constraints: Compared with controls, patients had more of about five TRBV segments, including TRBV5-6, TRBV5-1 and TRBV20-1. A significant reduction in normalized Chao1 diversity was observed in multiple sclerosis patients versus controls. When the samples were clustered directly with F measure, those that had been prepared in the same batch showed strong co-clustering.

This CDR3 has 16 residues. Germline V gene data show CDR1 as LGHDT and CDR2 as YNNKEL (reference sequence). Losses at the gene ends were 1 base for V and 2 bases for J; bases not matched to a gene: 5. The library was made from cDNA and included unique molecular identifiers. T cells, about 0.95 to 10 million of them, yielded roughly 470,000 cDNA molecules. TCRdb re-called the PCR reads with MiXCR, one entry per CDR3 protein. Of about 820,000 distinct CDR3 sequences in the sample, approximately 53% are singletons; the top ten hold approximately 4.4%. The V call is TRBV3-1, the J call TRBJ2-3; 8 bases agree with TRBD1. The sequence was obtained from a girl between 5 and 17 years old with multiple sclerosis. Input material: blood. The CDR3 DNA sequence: TGTGCCAGCAGCCAAGGGGACAGGAGATACACAGATACGCAGTATTTT. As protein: CASSQGDRRYTDTQYF.